These T cell receptor beta chains were read from a single sample in a study of identical twins. TCRdb ran MiXCR on the 5' RACE reads and lists one entry per CDR3 protein. The sample has hundreds of thousands of distinct CDR3 sequences, around 6% seen once. Sequencing used naive T cells sorted from blood. These receptor sequences come from a man younger than 35 in good health. The CDR3 runs from the conserved cysteine through the conserved F or W. Each record gives: CDR3 protein, CDR3 DNA, D gene, clone size, V gene, J gene, CDR3 length. The D gene is left open where the match is weak. Where a row states a size, it is once, few, many or the class of an expanded clone; other rows omit it.

CDR3: CAISESGGGFNYGYTF
DNA: TGTGCCATCAGTGAGTCCGGGGGAGGCTTCAACTATGGCTACACCTTC
D: -
size: many
V: TRBV10-3
J: TRBJ1-2
length: 16

CDR3: CAIQPGQINEQFF
DNA: TGTGCCATCCAACCGGGACAGATAAATGAGCAGTTCTTC
D: TRBD1
size: -
V: TRBV10-3
J: TRBJ2-1
length: 13

CDR3: CSAGQVHQETQYF
DNA: TGCAGCGCAGGTCAGGTCCACCAAGAGACCCAGTACTTC
D: -
size: many
V: TRBV20-1
J: TRBJ2-5
length: 13

CDR3: CASSPGQGRGYTF
DNA: TGCGCCAGCAGCCCCGGACAGGGTCGAGGCTACACCTTC
D: TRBD1
size: few
V: TRBV5-1
J: TRBJ1-2
length: 13

CDR3: CAINPDGPSGGYTF
DNA: TGTGCCATCAATCCGGACGGTCCCTCGGGCGGCTACACCTTC
D: -
size: many
V: TRBV10-3
J: TRBJ1-2
length: 14

CDR3: CAIRGTAFNEKLFF
DNA: TGTGCCATCAGGGGGACAGCTTTCAATGAAAAACTGTTTTTT
D: TRBD1
size: many
V: TRBV10-3
J: TRBJ1-4
length: 14

CDR3: CAWSAGGTEAFF
DNA: TGTGCCTGGAGTGCAGGGGGCACTGAAGCTTTCTTT
D: TRBD1
size: -
V: TRBV30
J: TRBJ1-1
length: 12

CDR3: CASSLDPKANEQFF
DNA: TGTGCCAGCAGCTTGGACCCAAAAGCGAATGAGCAGTTCTTC
D: -
size: -
V: TRBV11-1
J: TRBJ2-1
length: 14

CDR3: CASRKRERTDTQYF
DNA: TGTGCCAGCCGAAAGCGGGAGCGGACAGATACGCAGTATTTT
D: -
size: many
V: TRBV21-1
J: TRBJ2-3
length: 14

CDR3: CASSPTLFFF
DNA: TGTGCCAGCAGCCCGACCCTTTTCTTCTTT
D: -
size: many
V: TRBV7-9
J: TRBJ1-1
length: 10

CDR3: CASRSTGTSGSPYYEQYF
DNA: TGTGCCAGCAGGTCTACCGGGACTAGCGGGAGCCCTTACTACGAGCAGTACTTC
D: TRBD2
size: -
V: TRBV12-3/TRBV12-4
J: TRBJ2-7
length: 18

CDR3: CASSSKDSPTNEKLFF
DNA: TGTGCCAGCAGTTCCAAAGACAGCCCAACTAATGAAAAACTGTTTTTT
D: -
size: -
V: TRBV27
J: TRBJ1-4
length: 16

CDR3: CASSQALQGQNIQYF
DNA: TGCGCCAGCAGCCAAGCTTTGCAGGGTCAAAACATTCAGTACTTC
D: -
size: many
V: TRBV4-1
J: TRBJ2-4
length: 15

CDR3: CSASGSGTSGRAGSYNEQFF
DNA: TGCAGTGCTTCGGGCTCCGGGACTAGCGGGAGGGCCGGTTCCTACAATGAGCAGTTCTTC
D: TRBD2
size: few
V: TRBV20-1
J: TRBJ2-1
length: 20

CDR3: CSARDVRGDEQFF
DNA: TGCAGTGCTAGAGATGTGCGAGGCGATGAGCAGTTCTTC
D: -
size: many
V: TRBV20-1
J: TRBJ2-1
length: 13

CDR3: CASSFVAGGPSSYNEQFF
DNA: TGTGCCAGCAGTTTTGTAGCGGGAGGGCCGAGCTCCTACAATGAGCAGTTCTTC
D: TRBD2
size: -
V: TRBV12-3/TRBV12-4
J: TRBJ2-1
length: 18

CDR3: CASSLISRVSKNIQYF
DNA: TGTGCCAGCAGTTTAATATCGAGGGTGTCCAAAAACATTCAGTACTTC
D: -
size: many
V: TRBV12-3/TRBV12-4
J: TRBJ2-4
length: 16

CDR3: CASGAGQGRDNQPQHF
DNA: TGTGCTAGTGGTGCAGGTCAAGGGCGAGACAATCAGCCCCAGCATTTT
D: -
size: many
V: TRBV12-5
J: TRBJ1-5
length: 16

CDR3: CASSFYRVDTEAFF
DNA: TGTGCCAGCAGCTTTTACAGGGTTGACACTGAAGCTTTCTTT
D: -
size: many
V: TRBV5-5
J: TRBJ1-1
length: 14

CDR3: CSASQSQGNGQPQHF
DNA: TGCAGTGCTTCACAATCACAGGGGAACGGTCAGCCCCAGCATTTT
D: TRBD1
size: many
V: TRBV20-1
J: TRBJ1-5
length: 15

CDR3: CASSLGASSGEQFF
DNA: TGTGCCAGCAGCTTAGGGGCTAGCTCCGGTGAGCAGTTCTTC
D: -
size: few
V: TRBV7-9
J: TRBJ2-1
length: 14

CDR3: CASSRARPPDTQYF
DNA: TGCGCCAGCAGCCGGGCCCGGCCCCCCGATACGCAGTATTTT
D: -
size: -
V: TRBV5-1
J: TRBJ2-3
length: 14

CDR3: CASSLLARNEQYF
DNA: TGCGCCAGCAGCTTATTAGCTCGGAACGAGCAGTACTTC
D: -
size: few
V: TRBV5-1
J: TRBJ2-7
length: 13

CDR3: CAWSPPVGEQFF
DNA: TGTGCCTGGAGCCCGCCGGTGGGTGAGCAGTTCTTC
D: -
size: -
V: TRBV30
J: TRBJ2-1
length: 12

CDR3: CASSERQGENTEAFF
DNA: TGTGCCAGCAGCGAGAGACAGGGAGAGAACACTGAAGCTTTCTTT
D: TRBD1
size: -
V: TRBV7-2
J: TRBJ1-1
length: 15

CDR3: CASSPGDRGIPLHF
DNA: TGTGCCAGCAGCCCGGGGGACAGGGGTATACCCCTCCACTTT
D: TRBD1
size: -
V: TRBV7-6
J: TRBJ1-6
length: 14

CDR3: CASRTSGRAVETQYF
DNA: TGTGCCAGCAGAACTAGCGGGAGGGCCGTTGAGACCCAGTACTTC
D: TRBD2
size: -
V: TRBV7-8
J: TRBJ2-5
length: 15

CDR3: CATSDSGSSSYEQYF
DNA: TGTGCCACCAGTGATTCCGGGTCGAGCTCCTACGAGCAGTACTTC
D: -
size: many
V: TRBV24-1
J: TRBJ2-7
length: 15

CDR3: CASSQGGQSTDTQYF
DNA: TGCGCCAGCAGCCAAGGGGGACAGAGCACAGATACGCAGTATTTT
D: TRBD1
size: -
V: TRBV4-3
J: TRBJ2-3
length: 15

CDR3: CASSGPDRETGANVLTF
DNA: TGTGCCAGCAGCGGACCCGACAGGGAAACTGGGGCCAACGTCCTGACTTTC
D: TRBD1
size: few
V: TRBV7-6
J: TRBJ2-6
length: 17

CDR3: CASSHLAERGANEQFF
DNA: TGTGCCAGCAGCCACCTAGCGGAAAGGGGGGCCAATGAGCAGTTCTTC
D: -
size: few
V: TRBV14
J: TRBJ2-1
length: 16

CDR3: CASTTGHEQYF
DNA: TGTGCCAGCACCACTGGCCACGAGCAGTACTTC
D: -
size: -
V: TRBV11-1
J: TRBJ2-7
length: 11

CDR3: CASSAPEPRSTDTQYF
DNA: TGTGCCAGCAGCGCCCCGGAACCCAGAAGCACAGATACGCAGTATTTT
D: -
size: few
V: TRBV7-9
J: TRBJ2-3
length: 16

CDR3: CASSLGSEQFF
DNA: TGTGCCAGCAGCTTGGGCTCCGAGCAGTTCTTC
D: -
size: many
V: TRBV5-1
J: TRBJ2-1
length: 11

CDR3: CASSRTGSEETQYF
DNA: TGCGCCAGCAGCAGGACAGGGTCGGAGGAGACCCAGTACTTC
D: TRBD1
size: few
V: TRBV5-1
J: TRBJ2-5
length: 14

CDR3: CATSREAGTPNYGYTF
DNA: TGTGCCACCAGCAGAGAGGCCGGAACCCCGAACTATGGCTACACCTTC
D: -
size: -
V: TRBV15
J: TRBJ1-2
length: 16

CDR3: CATSIGGGGYTF
DNA: TGTGCCACCAGCATAGGGGGGGGTGGCTACACCTTC
D: -
size: many
V: TRBV15
J: TRBJ1-2
length: 12

CDR3: CATTKGNEQFF
DNA: TGTGCCACCACTAAAGGCAATGAGCAGTTCTTC
D: -
size: many
V: TRBV15
J: TRBJ2-1
length: 11

CDR3: CASSRAGDFETQYF
DNA: TGTGCCAGCAGCCGAGCGGGAGATTTTGAGACCCAGTACTTC
D: TRBD2
size: -
V: TRBV9
J: TRBJ2-5
length: 14

CDR3: CAISESMVAGESEQFF
DNA: TGTGCCATCAGTGAGTCGATGGTAGCGGGAGAGAGTGAGCAGTTCTTC
D: TRBD2
size: many
V: TRBV10-3
J: TRBJ2-1
length: 16

CDR3: CASGPYRGPMGNEQFF
DNA: TGTGCCAGCGGGCCTTACAGGGGGCCCATGGGCAATGAGCAGTTCTTC
D: TRBD1
size: -
V: TRBV25-1
J: TRBJ2-1
length: 16

CDR3: CSVTSTPRGTEAFF
DNA: TGCAGCGTAACTTCGACTCCCCGGGGTACTGAAGCTTTCTTT
D: -
size: many
V: TRBV29-1
J: TRBJ1-1
length: 14

CDR3: CASSFSPTGGRYEQYF
DNA: TGTGCCAGCAGTTTTTCCCCGACAGGGGGGCGGTACGAGCAGTACTTC
D: TRBD1
size: -
V: TRBV28
J: TRBJ2-7
length: 16

CDR3: CSARDTWAGTDTQYF
DNA: TGCAGTGCTAGAGATACGTGGGCGGGGACAGATACGCAGTATTTT
D: -
size: many
V: TRBV20-1
J: TRBJ2-3
length: 15

CDR3: CASSVAFTGYTDTQYF
DNA: TGTGCCAGCAGCGTAGCATTCACAGGGTACACAGATACGCAGTATTTT
D: -
size: -
V: TRBV9
J: TRBJ2-3
length: 16

CDR3: CASSFYIWRGDTEAFF
DNA: TGCGCCAGCAGCTTCTATATATGGAGGGGGGACACTGAAGCTTTCTTT
D: -
size: many
V: TRBV5-1
J: TRBJ1-1
length: 16

CDR3: CAISTGTGMNTEAFF
DNA: TGTGCCATCAGTACCGGGACAGGGATGAACACTGAAGCTTTCTTT
D: TRBD1
size: many
V: TRBV10-3
J: TRBJ1-1
length: 15

CDR3: CASSARTGGDGELFF
DNA: TGTGCCAGCAGCGCCAGGACAGGGGGGGACGGGGAGCTGTTTTTT
D: TRBD1
size: few
V: TRBV11-2
J: TRBJ2-2
length: 15

CDR3: CSAVRTSSSYEQYF
DNA: TGCAGCGCTGTGCGGACTTCAAGCTCCTACGAGCAGTACTTC
D: -
size: -
V: TRBV29-1
J: TRBJ2-7
length: 14